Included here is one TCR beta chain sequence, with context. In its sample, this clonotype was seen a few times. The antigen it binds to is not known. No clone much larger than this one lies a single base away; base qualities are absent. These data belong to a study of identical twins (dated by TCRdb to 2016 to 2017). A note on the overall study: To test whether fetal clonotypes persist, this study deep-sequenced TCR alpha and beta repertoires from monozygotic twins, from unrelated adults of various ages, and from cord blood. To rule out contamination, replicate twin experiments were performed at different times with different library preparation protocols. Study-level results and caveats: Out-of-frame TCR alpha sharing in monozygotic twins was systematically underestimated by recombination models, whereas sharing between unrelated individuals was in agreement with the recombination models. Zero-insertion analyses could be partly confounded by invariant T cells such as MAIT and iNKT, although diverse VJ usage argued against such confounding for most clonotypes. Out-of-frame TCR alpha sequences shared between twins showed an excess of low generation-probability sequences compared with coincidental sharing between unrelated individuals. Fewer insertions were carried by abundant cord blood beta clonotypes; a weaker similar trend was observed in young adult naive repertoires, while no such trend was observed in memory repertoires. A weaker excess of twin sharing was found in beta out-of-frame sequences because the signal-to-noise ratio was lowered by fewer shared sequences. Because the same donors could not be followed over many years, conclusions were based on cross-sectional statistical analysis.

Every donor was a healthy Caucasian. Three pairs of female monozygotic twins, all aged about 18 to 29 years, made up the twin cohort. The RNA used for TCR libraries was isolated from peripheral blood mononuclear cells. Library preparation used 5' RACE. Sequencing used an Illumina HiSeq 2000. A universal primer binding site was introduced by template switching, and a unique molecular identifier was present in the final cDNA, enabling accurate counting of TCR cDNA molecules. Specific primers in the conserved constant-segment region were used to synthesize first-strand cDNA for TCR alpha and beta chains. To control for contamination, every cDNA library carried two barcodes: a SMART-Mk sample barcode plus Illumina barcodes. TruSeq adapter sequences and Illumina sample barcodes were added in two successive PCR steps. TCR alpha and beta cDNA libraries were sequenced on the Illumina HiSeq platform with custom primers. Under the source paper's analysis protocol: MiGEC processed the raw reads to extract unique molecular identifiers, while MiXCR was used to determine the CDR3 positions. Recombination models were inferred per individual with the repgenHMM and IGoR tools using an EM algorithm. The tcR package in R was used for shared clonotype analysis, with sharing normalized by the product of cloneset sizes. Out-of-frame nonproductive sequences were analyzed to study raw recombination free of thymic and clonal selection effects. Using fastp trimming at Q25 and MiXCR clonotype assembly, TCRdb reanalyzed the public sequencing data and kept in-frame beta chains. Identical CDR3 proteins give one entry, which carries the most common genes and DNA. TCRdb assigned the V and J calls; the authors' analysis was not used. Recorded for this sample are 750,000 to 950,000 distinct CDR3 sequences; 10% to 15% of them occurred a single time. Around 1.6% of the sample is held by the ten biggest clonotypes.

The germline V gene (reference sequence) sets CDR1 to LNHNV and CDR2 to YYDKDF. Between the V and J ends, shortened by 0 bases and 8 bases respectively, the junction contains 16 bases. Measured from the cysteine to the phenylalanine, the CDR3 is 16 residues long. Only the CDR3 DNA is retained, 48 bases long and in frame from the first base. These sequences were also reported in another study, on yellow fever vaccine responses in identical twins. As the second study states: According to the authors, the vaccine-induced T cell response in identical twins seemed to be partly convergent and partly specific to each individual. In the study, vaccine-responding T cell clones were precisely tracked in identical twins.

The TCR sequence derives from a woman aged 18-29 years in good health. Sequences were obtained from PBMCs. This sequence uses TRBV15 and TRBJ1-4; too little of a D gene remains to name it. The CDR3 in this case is CATSRDYDLSSEKLFF. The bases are TGTGCCACCAGCAGAGATTACGACCTTAGCTCCGAAAAACTGTTTTTT. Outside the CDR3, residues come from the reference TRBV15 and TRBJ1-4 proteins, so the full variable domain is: DAMVIQNPRYQVTQFGKPVTLSCSQTLNHNVMYWYQQKSSQAPKLLFHYYDKDFNNEADTPDNFQSRRPNTSFCFLDIRSPGLGDTAMYLCATSRDYDLSSEKLFFGSGTQLSVL.